Below, 5 T cell receptor beta chains from the same sample are listed, as sequenced in a study of PD-L1 blockade in urothelial cancer. Data came from immunoSEQ multiplex PCR; TCRdb stores just in-frame clones and leaves some out. The profile shows tens of thousands of clones, 81% of them singletons. Time point denoted: pretreatment peripheral blood. This specimen was PBMCs, taken around atezolizumab (anti-PD-L1) treatment. These receptors all stem from a man aged 70 or older with urothelial cancer.

The chain couples TRBV2 to TRBJ2-3, with a tentative D call TRBD1 (5 bases). Trimming pared 4 bases from V and 4 bases from J, leaving 12 bases between. The CDR3 extends over 14 amino acids. Germline CDR1 SNHLY, CDR2 FYNNEI. This chain's CDR3 is CASSVETQADTQYF. The CDR3 DNA sequence: TGTGCCAGCAGTGTGGAGACACAGGCAGATACGCAGTATTTT.

A remark on this clone: A junction boundary mismatches the germline segment, possibly from a read error. The genes are TRBV29-1 and TRBJ2-5; TRBD1 might be the D (5 bases). The germline CDR1 and CDR2 sequences are SQVTM and ANQGSEA. The CDR3 extends over 13 amino acids. The CDR3 region is CSALDRSQGTQYF. The CDR3 DNA follows: TGCAGCGCCCTAGACAGATCCCAAGGGACCCAGTACTTC.

The chain is built from TRBV11-2 and TRBJ2-1; D might be TRBD1 (6 bases). Germline V gives CDR1 SGHAT, CDR2 FQNNGV. V was clipped by 5 bases and J by 9 bases, with 20 bases between them. This CDR3 region has 15 residues. CDR3 in amino acids: CASSARGARPPEQFF. The CDR3 DNA is TGTGCCAGCAGCGCCAGGGGCGCGCGTCCCCCTGAGCAGTTCTTC.

Written as DNA, the CDR3 is TGTGCCAGCAGCTTTACCAGAGGAGAGACCCAGTACTTC. It translates to CASSFTRGETQYF. J is TRBJ2-5 and V is TRBV11-2; D remains ambiguous. From germline, CDR1 is SGHAT and CDR2 FQNNGV. Trimming took 3 bases from V and 4 from J, leaving 9 bases between them. This CDR3 is 13 amino acids long.

This chain connects TRBV2 to TRBJ1-1; tentatively, D is TRBD1 (5 bases). The V end lost 4 bases, the J end lost 4 bases, and 16 bases lay between the germline ends. CDR1 and CDR2 (germline): SNHLY, FYNNEI. CDR3 length: 15 amino acids. The CDR3 sequence: CASSGSGTEVTEAFF. CDR3 bases: TGTGCCAGCAGTGGATCAGGGACTGAGGTCACTGAAGCTTTCTTT.